These 8 T cell receptor beta chains originate from one sample sequenced in a study of CD8 T cells in Susac syndrome. Roughly 0.45 to 1 ug RNA was reverse transcribed with random hexamers. TCRdb re-derived calls from the immunoSEQ multiplex PCR reads in MiXCR, one entry per CDR3 protein. The sample contains under 250,000 distinct CDR3 sequences, 93% of which appear only once. Material for sequencing was CD4+ T cells from PBMCs. These receptor sequences come from a human donor with multiple sclerosis.

The table lists this clonotype with a count of one. The chain uses TRBV5-4 and TRBJ2-2; D call uncertain. Germline V CDR1 and CDR2: SGHNT, YYREEE (reference sequence). This CDR3 contains 12 residues. Trimming took 4 bases from V and 6 from J, leaving 7 bases between them. The CDR3 region has the DNA TGTGCCAGCAGCAGGGAATCCGGGGAGCTGTTTTTT. As protein: CASSRESGELFF.

Here the CDR3 reads CASTLGAGNTANYGYTF. Here the CDR3 DNA reads TGCGCCAGCACCCTGGGGGCAGGGAATACCGCGAACTATGGCTACACCTTC. This chain uses TRBV5-1 with TRBJ1-2, with D tentatively TRBD1 (6 bases). The CDR3 has 17 residues. V was shortened by 6 bases and J by 2 bases, with 23 bases between the two germline ends. Per germline, CDR1 SGHRS and CDR2 YFSETQ.

Written as DNA, the CDR3 is TGTGCCAGCCTCACCCTGAGAGGTGAAAAACTGTTTTTT. Encoded protein: CASLTLRGEKLFF. This sequence joins TRBV6-2 or TRBV6-3 and TRBJ1-4, with unresolved D. Trimming left V 8 bases short and J 7 bases short, with 14 bases between. The CDR3 contains 13 residues. The germline CDR1 and CDR2 sequences are MNHEY and SVGEGT.

The chain employs TRBV2 and TRBJ2-2, with 7 bases matching TRBD2. CDR1 and CDR2 (germline): SNHLY, FYNNEI. V lost 6 bases to trimming and J lost 4 bases; unmatched junction nucleotides: 5. This CDR3 is built from 14 residues. CDR3 nucleotides: TGTGCCAGCAGAGGACTAGAGGGCACCGGGGAGCTGTTTTTT. Translated: CASRGLEGTGELFF.

This chain links TRBV29-1 with TRBJ2-1; D is uncertain. Looked up from germline, CDR1 is SQVTM and CDR2 is ANQGSEA. V was clipped by 3 bases and J by 9 bases, with 9 bases between them. The CDR3 covers 11 residues. The CDR3 reads CSVDGIPEQFF. Here the CDR3 DNA reads TGCAGCGTTGACGGAATACCTGAGCAGTTCTTC.

The chain is built from TRBV5-1 and TRBJ2-5; 9 nucleotides align to TRBD1. Unmatched junction bases numbered 4, after V lost 3 bases and J lost 4 bases. This CDR3 comprises 14 residues. Looked up from germline, CDR1 is SGHRS and CDR2 is YFSETQ. The CDR3 region is CASSSAGQGETQYF. The CDR3 coding sequence is TGCGCCAGCAGCTCGGCGGGACAGGGAGAGACCCAGTACTTC.

The V gene is TRBV5-1, the J gene TRBJ2-1; 15 nucleotides align to TRBD2. This CDR3 spans 16 amino acids. Germline CDR1 SGHRS, CDR2 YFSETQ. Trimming cost V 3 bases and J 7 bases; bases outside gene matches: 5. CDR3 protein: CASSWTSGRAANEQFF. The CDR3 DNA reads as TGCGCCAGCAGCTGGACTAGCGGGAGGGCCGCGAATGAGCAGTTCTTC.

The CDR3 sequence is CASRRGETGEQYV. CDR3 coding DNA: TGTGCCTCCAGAAGGGGTGAAACTGGCGAGCAGTACGTC. This chain uses TRBV10-3 with TRBJ2-7; a weak D match, TRBD1 (5 bases). CDR3 length equals 13 residues. V was shortened by 11 bases and J by 6 bases, with 20 bases between the two germline ends. Germline lookup yields CDR1 ENHRY and CDR2 SYGVKD.